These 31 T cell receptor beta chains came from one sample sequenced in a study of technical replicates of blood from a few donors. The table came from immunoSEQ multiplex PCR; TCRdb's copy has only in-frame clones and leaves some out. The sample has some 80,000 clones, 97% seen once. Sequences were obtained from T cells isolated from PBMCs. Receptors originate from a human donor in good health.

This clone was found once. This chain links TRBV19 with TRBJ2-7; TRBD1 aligns across 8 bases. Germline V gene sequence: CDR1 LNHDA, CDR2 SQIVND (reference sequence). The CDR3 runs 14 residues. Trimming took 6 bases from V and 5 from J; bases not matched to a gene: 9. CDR3 nucleotides: TGTGCCAGTAGCCCCAGAGGGACAGGTAACGAGCAGTACTTC. Residues: CASSPRGTGNEQYF.

This chain links TRBV27 with TRBJ2-1; 9 bases are a match to TRBD2. Looked up from germline, CDR1 is MNHEY and CDR2 is SMNVEV (reference sequence). V gave up 6 bases and J gave up 9 bases; unmatched junction bases: 12. This CDR3 is built from 15 residues. DNA of the CDR3: TGTGCCAGCAGCCGCCTAGCGGGATCCCCCAGTGAGCAGTTCTTC. Translation gives CASSRLAGSPSEQFF.

The chain has TRBV6-5 and TRBJ1-5, with 7 bases identical to TRBD1. Germline loops: CDR1 MNHEY, CDR2 SVGAGI. Unmatched junction bases numbered 8, after V lost 5 bases and J lost 4 bases. There are 15 residues in the CDR3. The CDR3 region is CASSRFPGGNQPQHF. CDR3 nucleotides: TGTGCCAGCAGTCGCTTTCCAGGGGGGAATCAGCCCCAGCATTTT.

This chain links TRBV28 with TRBJ2-1; 7 nucleotides agree with TRBD2. Germline CDR1 reads MDHEN; CDR2 reads SYDVKM. The CDR3 contains 15 residues. V was clipped by 5 bases and J by 2 bases; unmatched bases: 6. The CDR3 DNA is TGTGCCAGCAGTCGCCTAGCGGCCGCCTACAATGAGCAGTTCTTC. It codes for CASSRLAAAYNEQFF.

The V and J genes are TRBV7-9 and TRBJ2-1; 12 nucleotides match TRBD2. Germline V lookup: CDR1 SEHNR, CDR2 FQNEAQ (reference sequence). V lost 10 bases to trimming and J lost 9 bases; unmatched junction nucleotides: 7. This CDR3 comprises 13 residues. In nucleotides, the CDR3 is TGTGCCACCAGACTAGCGGGAGTGGTTGAGCAGTTCTTC. Translation gives CATRLAGVVEQFF.

The chain uses TRBV10-2 and TRBJ2-1; D not certain. Germline V CDR1 and CDR2: WSHSY, SAAADI. Trimming removed 0 bases from V and 0 bases from J, with 12 bases in between. The CDR3 runs 17 residues. CDR3 DNA sequence: TGCGCCAGCAGTGAGTCACAACTATCGAGCTCCTACAATGAGCAGTTCTTC. This encodes CASSESQLSSSYNEQFF.

The chain joins TRBV27 to TRBJ2-5; the D gene is possibly TRBD1 (6 bases). The V gene lost 1 base and the J gene lost 3 bases, with 9 bases spanning the gap. The CDR3 covers 14 residues. Germline CDR1 MNHEY, CDR2 SMNVEV (reference sequence). The CDR3: CASSLFWDKETQYF. The CDR3 nucleotides are TGTGCCAGCAGTTTATTTTGGGACAAAGAGACCCAGTACTTC.

The chain uses TRBV29-1 and TRBJ2-7; 9 bases agree with TRBD1. CDR3 size: 13 residues. With V trimmed by 6 bases and J by 0 bases, 3 bases remained unmatched. CDR1 and CDR2 (germline): SQVTM, ANQGSEA. CDR3 region: CSVRTGVSYEQYF. The CDR3 bases are TGCAGCGTCCGGACAGGGGTCTCCTACGAGCAGTACTTC.

This clone appeared once. The gene calls are TRBV7-2 and TRBJ2-5; 12 nucleotides match TRBD2. The CDR3 consists of 17 residues. Per the germline V gene, CDR1 is SGHTA and CDR2 is FQGNSA. The J segment lost 1 base and the V segment lost 0 bases, leaving 3 bases of the junction unmatched. The CDR3 here is CASSLARGLAGQETQYF. The CDR3 DNA sequence: TGTGCCAGCAGCTTAGCGCGGGGACTAGCGGGCCAAGAGACCCAGTACTTC.

V gene TRBV29-1 combines with J gene TRBJ2-1, with 10 bases fitting TRBD1. CDR3 length: 12 residues. Looked up from germline, CDR1 is SQVTM and CDR2 is ANQGSEA. The CDR3: CSTGTGDNEQFF. In nucleotides, the CDR3 is TGCAGTACCGGGACAGGGGACAATGAGCAGTTCTTC.

CDR3 in amino acids: CASSPRDRGTEAFF. The CDR3 DNA follows: TGTGCCAGCAGCCCGCGGGACAGGGGAACTGAAGCTTTCTTT. V and J are TRBV9 and TRBJ1-1, with TRBD1 matching over 10 bases. V was pared by 4 bases and J by 5 bases, with 5 bases of the junction left unmatched. Germline values: CDR1 SGDLS, CDR2 YYNGEE. CDR3 length equals 14 residues.

The gene calls are TRBV6-5 and TRBJ1-2; D is perhaps TRBD1 (6 bases). The CDR3 is 14 residues long. V lost 8 bases and J 7 bases, leaving 20 bases between the germline ends. From germline, CDR1 is MNHEY and CDR2 SVGAGI. The CDR3 nucleotides read TGTGCCAGCGGGGGTCCACAGGGAGTAGGTGGCTACACCTTC. Translation: CASGGPQGVGGYTF.

The chain links TRBV7-8 to TRBJ2-1; 11 bases are a match to TRBD2. Germline CDR1 is SGHVS and CDR2 is FQNEAQ. Unmatched junction bases numbered 10, after V lost 0 bases and J lost 6 bases. This CDR3 region has 18 residues. The CDR3 nucleotides are TGTGCCAGCAGCTTAGCCCTAGCGGGAGGTGGGGCCCCCAATGAGCAGTTCTTC. This sequence encodes CASSLALAGGGAPNEQFF.

The chain links TRBV7-3 to TRBJ2-1; TRBD2 matches 9 bases. The CDR3 sequence is 13 residues long. Germline CDR1 and CDR2: SGHTA and FQGTGA. The V and J ends lost 4 bases and 15 bases, in that order; junction bases with no gene match: 10. CDR3 loop: CASSSSSGLAPFF. The DNA for the CDR3 is TGTGCCAGCAGCTCTAGCTCGGGACTAGCACCGTTCTTC.

This chain joins TRBV27 and TRBJ2-1; 10 positions agree with TRBD1. This CDR3 is built from 16 residues. Germline CDR1 reads MNHEY; CDR2 reads SMNVEV (reference sequence). After removal of 3 bases from V and 4 bases from J, the junction contained 6 bases not matched to a gene. The CDR3 DNA is TGTGCCAGCAGTTTCCTGGGGACAGGGGTATACAATGAGCAGTTCTTC. Its translation is CASSFLGTGVYNEQFF.

This chain uses TRBV19 with TRBJ1-1; 7 positions match TRBD1. Trimming took 9 bases from V and 1 from J; bases not matched to a gene: 2. The CDR3 totals 12 residues. Germline V gene data show CDR1 as LNHDA and CDR2 as SQIVND (reference sequence). The DNA for the CDR3 is TGTGCCAGCCGGACAGGGAACACTGAAGCTTTCTTT. This translates into CASRTGNTEAFF.

The CDR3 sequence: CATQAIPGINQPQHF. The CDR3 DNA is TGTGCCACCCAAGCCATCCCCGGGATCAATCAGCCCCAGCATTTT. The rearrangement links TRBV7-2 to TRBJ1-5; unclear D gene. Per germline, CDR1 SGHTA and CDR2 FQGNSA. Deletions cut 10 bases from V and 3 bases from J, with 19 bases between. The CDR3 covers 15 residues. Full variable domain (outside the CDR3, taken from reference TRBV7-2 and TRBJ1-5): GAGVSQSPSNKVTEKGKDVELRCDPISGHTALYWYRQSLGQGLEFLIYFQGNSAPDKSGLPSDRFSAERTGGSVSTLTIQRTQQEDSAVYLCATQAIPGINQPQHFGDGTRLSIL.

In DNA form, the CDR3 reads TGTGCCAGTAGTCCCCACCCAGGGATCTATGGCTACACCTTC. Amino acid sequence: CASSPHPGIYGYTF. The chain joins TRBV19 to TRBJ1-2, with D tentatively TRBD1 (5 bases). CDR1 is LNHDA and CDR2 is SQIVND in the germline V gene (reference sequence). Trimming took 5 bases from V and 4 from J, leaving 14 bases between them. There are 14 residues in the CDR3.

The chain recombines TRBV2 with TRBJ2-3; 9 nucleotides align to TRBD2. J lost 2 bases, V lost 5 bases, and 5 bases had no gene match. The CDR3 loop spans 15 amino acids. Germline V gene lookup returns CDR1 SNHLY and CDR2 FYNNEI. CDR3 region: CASSLGGRATDTQYF. The CDR3 nucleotides are TGTGCCAGCAGTTTAGGCGGGAGGGCCACAGATACGCAGTATTTT. Complete variable domain (other parts from reference TRBV2 and TRBJ2-3): EPEVTQTPSHQVTQMGQEVILRCVPISNHLYFYWYRQILGQKVEFLVSFYNNEISEKSEIFDDQFSVERPDGSNFTLKIRSTKLEDSAMYFCASSLGGRATDTQYFGPGTRLTVL.

CDR3: CASSLWTSGSSEQFF. The CDR3 DNA follows: TGCGCCAGCAGCCTGTGGACTAGCGGGAGCTCTGAGCAGTTCTTC. The chain recombines TRBV4-3 with TRBJ2-1, with 13 bases fitting TRBD2. Germline V CDR1 and CDR2: LGHNA, YSLEER. This CDR3 has 15 residues. V was pared by 4 bases and J by 9 bases, with 6 bases of the junction left unmatched.

This chain connects TRBV5-6 to TRBJ1-2; 8 bases are shared with TRBD1. Trimming at V came to 4 bases and at J to 0 bases, leaving 5 bases not matched to a gene. The CDR3 consists of 15 residues. CDR1 is SGHDT, CDR2 YYEEEE, per germline. CDR3 coding DNA: TGTGCCAGCAGCGGTCCGGGACAGGCTAACTATGGCTACACCTTC. This translates into CASSGPGQANYGYTF.

J is TRBJ2-5 and V is TRBV7-9, with TRBD1 as a possible D gene (7 bases). Germline CDR1 reads SEHNR; CDR2 reads FQNEAQ (reference sequence). Deletions cut 1 base from V and 4 bases from J, with 19 bases between. The CDR3 has 17 residues. In DNA form, the CDR3 reads TGTGCCAGCAGCTTAGAGGTTGCGGGGCAGGGGGGAGAGACCCAGTACTTC. Its translation is CASSLEVAGQGGETQYF.

CDR3 residues: CASSPGTRIEKLFF. The CDR3 DNA sequence: TGCGCCAGCAGCCCCGGGACAAGGATTGAAAAACTGTTTTTT. The chain links TRBV4-3 to TRBJ1-4; D may be TRBD1 (6 bases). Germline lookup yields CDR1 LGHNA and CDR2 YSLEER. V lost 4 bases to trimming and J lost 7 bases, with 13 bases between them. The CDR3 is 14 residues long.

The chain recombines TRBV5-1 with TRBJ2-5; 8 bases fit TRBD2. The junction had 8 bases not matched to a gene; V was cut back by 3 bases and J by 1 base. The CDR3 covers 16 residues. Germline loops: CDR1 SGHRS, CDR2 YFSETQ. The CDR3 nucleotides are TGCGCCAGCAGCTCCGGGGGGGCAGTAACCCAAGAGACCCAGTACTTC. Its protein product is CASSSGGAVTQETQYF. The full variable domain, rest sourced from reference TRBV5-1 and TRBJ2-5, is KAGVTQTPRYLIKTRGQQVTLSCSPISGHRSVSWYQQTPGQGLQFLFEYFSETQRNKGNFPGRFSGRQFSNSRSEMNVSTLELGDSALYLCASSSGGAVTQETQYFGPGTRLLVL.

This chain joins TRBV6-5 and TRBJ2-3; perhaps TRBD1 as D (6 bases). CDR1 and CDR2 from the germline V gene are MNHEY and SVGAGI. V gave up 6 bases and J gave up 4 bases, with 8 bases separating them. The CDR3 length is 12 residues. The CDR3 region has the DNA TGTGCCAGCAGGGACAGTGCAGATACGCAGTATTTT. This encodes CASRDSADTQYF.

The rearrangement links TRBV9 to TRBJ1-1; 10 bases are shared with TRBD1. The germline gives CDR1 SGDLS, CDR2 YYNGEE. This CDR3 comprises 15 residues. The V and J ends lost 4 bases and 5 bases, in that order; junction bases with no gene match: 8. The CDR3 DNA sequence: TGTGCCAGCAGCCCACATGGGACAGGGGAGACTGAAGCTTTCTTT. Translated, it gives CASSPHGTGETEAFF.

The V and J genes are TRBV6-5 and TRBJ2-7, with D possibly matching TRBD2 (6 bases). There are 15 residues in the CDR3. Germline V gene sequence: CDR1 MNHEY, CDR2 SVGAGI. The V end lost 5 bases, the J end lost 0 bases, and 14 bases lay between the germline ends. The CDR3 region has the DNA TGTGCCAGCAGTGCAACTAGCCCGTACTCCTACGAGCAGTACTTC. Protein sequence: CASSATSPYSYEQYF.

This clone appeared a few times. The chain combines TRBV19 with TRBJ1-1, with D unclear. Germline CDR1 reads LNHDA; CDR2 reads SQIVND (reference sequence). V lost 4 bases and J lost 7, with 10 bases in between. This CDR3 is 12 amino acids long. The DNA for the CDR3 is TGTGCCAGTAGTAACTCGGGAGTTGAAGCTTTCTTT. Its translation: CASSNSGVEAFF.

This chain connects TRBV5-6 to TRBJ1-2; D is possibly TRBD1 (5 bases). Germline V gene data show CDR1 as SGHDT and CDR2 as YYEEEE. This CDR3 comprises 14 residues. Between the trimmed V and J ends, which lost 0 bases and 3 bases, there was a span of 9 bases. The CDR3 DNA sequence: TGTGCCAGCAGCTTGGGGGGGACTTACTATGGCTACACCTTC. Protein: CASSLGGTYYGYTF.

This chain connects TRBV6-4 to TRBJ2-3, with 7 bases matching TRBD2. Germline CDR1 and CDR2: MRHNA and SNTAGT. With 0 bases clipped from V and 3 bases from J, the junction kept 6 bases outside the gene matches. The CDR3 is 16 residues long. CDR3 protein: CASSDSRWGGTDTQYF. The CDR3 DNA follows: TGTGCCAGCAGTGACTCGAGGTGGGGAGGGACAGATACGCAGTATTTT.

As regards this clone: Germline is not matched at one junction end, which may reflect a read error. CDR3 nucleotides: TGCGCCAGCACTGAGCGACCACTCGGGTATACGCAGTATTTT. It yields the protein CASTERPLGYTQYF. V gene TRBV10-2 combines with J gene TRBJ2-3; D is undetermined. CDR3 length: 14 residues. Germline values: CDR1 WSHSY, CDR2 SAAADI.